This TCR beta chain appears in the sequencing data of a study of T cell repertoires in cytomegalovirus infection. Study overall: Carrying CMV and the relevant HLA type showed in public TCR beta signatures. Whole-study findings and limits: Within the response measured ex vivo, HLA-C-restricted CMV-specific TCR beta clonotypes were dominant. Public TCR beta family frequency separated CMV-and-HLA carriers, including in an independent cohort.

Germline V gene data show CDR1 as SQVTM and CDR2 as ANQGSEA. V lost 6 bases to trimming and J lost 4 bases, with 18 bases between them. This CDR3 is 14 amino acids long. TCRdb redid the calling of the reads with MiXCR, one entry per CDR3 protein. The sample includes roughly 230,000 distinct CDR3 sequences, about 18% seen only once; the top ten take 40% to 55%. This clonotype was seen a handful of times. Its antigen remains unknown. This TCR was sampled from a human donor in good health (CMV status not recorded). Some clones in this sample may be carry-over from other donors' samples. The sample was CD8+ T cells from PBMCs. The J gene is TRBJ1-2, the V gene TRBV29-1, with D unresolved. This chain's CDR3 is CSVTGIPMSYGYTF. Here the CDR3 DNA reads TGCAGCGTAACCGGGATCCCAATGTCCTATGGCTACACCTTC.